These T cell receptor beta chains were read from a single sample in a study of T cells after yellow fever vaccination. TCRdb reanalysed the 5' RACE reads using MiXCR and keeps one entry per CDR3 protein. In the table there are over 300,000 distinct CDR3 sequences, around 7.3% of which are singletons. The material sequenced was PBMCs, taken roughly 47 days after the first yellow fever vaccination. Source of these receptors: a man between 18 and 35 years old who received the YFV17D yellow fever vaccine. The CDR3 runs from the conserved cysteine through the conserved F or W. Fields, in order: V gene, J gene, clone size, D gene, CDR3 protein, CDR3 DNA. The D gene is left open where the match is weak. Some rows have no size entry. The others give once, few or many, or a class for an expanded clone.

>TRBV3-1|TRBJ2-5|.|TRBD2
CASSQRGGLHETQYF
TGTGCCAGCAGCCAGCGGGGGGGACTTCACGAGACCCAGTACTTC
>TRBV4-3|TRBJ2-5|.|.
CASSQGLGGPQETQYF
TGCGCCAGCAGCCAAGGTTTAGGGGGACCCCAAGAGACCCAGTACTTC
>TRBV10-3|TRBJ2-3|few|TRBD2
CAISASGGNGRDTQYF
TGTGCCATCTCCGCTAGCGGCGGGAACGGGAGAGATACGCAGTATTTT
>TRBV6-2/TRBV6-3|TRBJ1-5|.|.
CASSYSGLYSNQPQHF
TGTGCCAGCAGTTACTCCGGACTATATAGCAATCAGCCCCAGCATTTT
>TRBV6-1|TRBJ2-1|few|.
CAMDSSYNEQFF
TGTGCCATGGACAGTTCCTACAATGAGCAGTTCTTC
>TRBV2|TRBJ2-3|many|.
CASSGLVTTDTQYF
TGTGCCAGCAGTGGTCTAGTTACCACAGATACGCAGTATTTT
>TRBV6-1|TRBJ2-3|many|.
CASTPRYTDTQYF
TGTGCCAGCACGCCCCGTTACACAGATACGCAGTATTTT
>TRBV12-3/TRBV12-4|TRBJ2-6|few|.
CASNLPGANVLTF
TGTGCCAGCAACCTCCCTGGGGCCAACGTCCTGACTTTC
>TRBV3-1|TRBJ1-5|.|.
CASSQTGGYSNQPQHF
TGTGCCAGCAGCCAAACAGGCGGATATAGCAATCAGCCCCAGCATTTT
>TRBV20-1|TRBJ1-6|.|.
CCASRSSLGLNYNSPLHF
TGCTGTGCTAGTAGAAGTTCTTTAGGGTTGAACTATAATTCACCCCTCCACTTT
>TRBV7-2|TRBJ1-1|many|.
CASSHPPGLNTEAFF
TGTGCCAGCAGCCATCCACCTGGGCTGAACACTGAAGCTTTCTTT
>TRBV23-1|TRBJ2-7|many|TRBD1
CASSPGTEIFYEQYF
TGCGCCAGCAGTCCCGGGACAGAAATTTTCTACGAGCAGTACTTC
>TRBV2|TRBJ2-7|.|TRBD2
CASTFSGGYEQYF
TGTGCCAGCACGTTTAGCGGGGGCTACGAGCAGTACTTC
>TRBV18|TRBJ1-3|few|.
CASSPGTSGNTIYF
TGCGCCAGCAGCCCGGGGACATCTGGAAACACCATATATTTT
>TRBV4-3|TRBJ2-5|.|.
CASSQDSFGTQYF
TGCGCCAGCAGCCAAGATTCCTTTGGGACCCAGTACTTC
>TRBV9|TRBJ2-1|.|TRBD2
CASSVRSGGVSSSYNEQFF
TGTGCCAGCAGCGTCCGTAGCGGGGGCGTCTCAAGCTCCTACAATGAGCAGTTCTTC
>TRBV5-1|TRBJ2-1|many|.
CASSLAPGTYNEQFF
TGCGCCAGCAGCTTAGCCCCCGGGACCTACAATGAGCAGTTCTTC
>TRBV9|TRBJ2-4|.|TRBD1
CASSATGKNIQYF
TGTGCCAGCAGCGCGACAGGGAAAAACATTCAGTACTTC
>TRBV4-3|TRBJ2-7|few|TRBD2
CASSQEGGRGSSYEQYF
TGCGCCAGCAGCCAAGAAGGCGGGCGGGGGAGCTCCTACGAGCAGTACTTC
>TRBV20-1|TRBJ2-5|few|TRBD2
CSASSGGVRETQYF
TGCAGTGCTAGTTCGGGGGGAGTGCGCGAGACCCAGTACTTC
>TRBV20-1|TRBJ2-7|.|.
CSAKGGNEQYF
TGCAGTGCCAAGGGGGGGAACGAGCAGTACTTC
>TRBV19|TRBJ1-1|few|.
CASSIMTGGTEAFF
TGTGCCAGTAGTATTATGACAGGCGGGACCGAAGCTTTCTTT
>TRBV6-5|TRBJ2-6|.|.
CASSYGQHSGANVLTF
TGTGCCAGCAGTTATGGACAGCACTCTGGGGCCAACGTCCTGACTTTC
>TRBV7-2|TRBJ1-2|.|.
CASNSRADYGYTF
TGTGCCAGCAACAGCAGGGCGGACTATGGCTACACCTTC
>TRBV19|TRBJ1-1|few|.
CASSLKKTEAFF
TGTGCCAGTAGTTTAAAGAAGACTGAAGCTTTCTTT
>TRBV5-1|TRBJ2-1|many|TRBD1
CASSFEGGQAGNEQFF
TGCGCCAGCAGCTTTGAGGGGGGACAGGCCGGCAATGAGCAGTTCTTC
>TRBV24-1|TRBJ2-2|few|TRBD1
CATSVDRANTGELFF
TGTGCCACCAGTGTCGACAGGGCCAACACCGGGGAGCTGTTTTTT
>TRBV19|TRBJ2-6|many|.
CASRAQSSGANVLTF
TGTGCCAGCCGCGCTCAGAGCTCTGGGGCCAACGTCCTGACTTTC
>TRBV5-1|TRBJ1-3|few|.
CASSLSFRTGNTIYF
TGCGCCAGCAGCTTGTCGTTCCGCACGGGAAACACCATATATTTT
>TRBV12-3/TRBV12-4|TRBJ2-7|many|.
CASRGSLEQYF
TGTGCCAGCAGGGGTAGCTTGGAGCAGTACTTC
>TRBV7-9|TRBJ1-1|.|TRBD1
CASSLGQGAWGNTEAFF
TGTGCCAGCAGCTTAGGACAGGGGGCATGGGGGAACACTGAAGCTTTCTTT
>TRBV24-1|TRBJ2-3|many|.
CATSDKRADTQYF
TGTGCCACCAGTGACAAGCGTGCAGATACGCAGTATTTT
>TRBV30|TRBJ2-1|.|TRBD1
CAWRRWTGSNEQFF
TGTGCCTGGAGACGCTGGACAGGGAGCAATGAGCAGTTCTTC
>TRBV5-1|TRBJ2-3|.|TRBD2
CASSLAPREGITDTQYF
TGCGCCAGCAGCTTGGCCCCCAGGGAGGGTATAACAGATACGCAGTATTTT
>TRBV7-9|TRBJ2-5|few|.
CASILGPRETQYF
TGTGCCAGCATTCTCGGCCCCCGGGAGACCCAGTACTTC
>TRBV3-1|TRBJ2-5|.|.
CASSQEVGETQYF
TGTGCCAGCAGCCAAGAGGTCGGTGAGACCCAGTACTTC
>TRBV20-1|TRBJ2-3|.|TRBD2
CSAGRGDSGGGTDTQYF
TGCAGTGCTGGAAGGGGAGATAGCGGGGGAGGCACAGATACGCAGTATTTT
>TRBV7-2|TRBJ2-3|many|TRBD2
CASSLHRLAGQDTQYF
TGTGCCAGCAGCTTGCACCGACTAGCGGGGCAAGATACGCAGTATTTT
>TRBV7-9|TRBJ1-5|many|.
CASSLANQPQHF
TGTGCCAGCAGCTTAGCTAATCAGCCCCAGCATTTT
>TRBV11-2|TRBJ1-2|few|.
CASSSRAGAPGGNYGYTF
TGTGCCAGCAGTTCCAGGGCGGGGGCGCCGGGTGGCAACTATGGCTACACCTTC
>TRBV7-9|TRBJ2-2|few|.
CASSPGLENTGELFF
TGTGCCAGCAGCCCGGGGCTGGAGAACACCGGGGAGCTGTTTTTT
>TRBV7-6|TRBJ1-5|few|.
CASSLAPGYNQPQHF
TGTGCCAGCAGCTTAGCTCCGGGTTACAATCAGCCCCAGCATTTT
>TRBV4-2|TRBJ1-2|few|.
CASSQVTEYPGYTF
TGTGCCAGCAGCCAAGTTACGGAGTATCCGGGCTACACCTTC
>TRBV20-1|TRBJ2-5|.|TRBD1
CSARVRGQETQYF
TGCAGTGCTAGGGTCAGGGGGCAAGAGACCCAGTACTTC
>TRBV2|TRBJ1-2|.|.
CASSTTPTWGAGGYTF
TGTGCCAGCAGTACAACCCCGACATGGGGGGCGGGCGGCTACACCTTC
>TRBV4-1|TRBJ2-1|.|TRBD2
CASSHMTSGGYNNEQFF
TGCGCCAGCAGCCACATGACTAGCGGGGGGTATAACAATGAGCAGTTCTTC
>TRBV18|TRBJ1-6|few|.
CASSPLGSYNSPLHF
TGTGCCAGCTCACCACTGGGGTCCTATAATTCACCCCTCCACTTT
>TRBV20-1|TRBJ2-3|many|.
CSASGEYYGTDTQYF
TGCAGTGCTAGCGGGGAGTATTACGGGACAGATACGCAGTATTTT
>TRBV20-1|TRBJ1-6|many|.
CSASGPSSYNSPLHF
TGCAGTGCTAGCGGCCCGAGCTCCTATAATTCACCCCTCCACTTT
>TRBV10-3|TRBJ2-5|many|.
CAVGSSDQETQYF
TGTGCCGTGGGTTCTAGCGACCAAGAGACCCAGTACTTC
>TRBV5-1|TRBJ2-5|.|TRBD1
CASSGGTGEAETQYF
TGCGCCAGCAGCGGCGGGACAGGGGAAGCGGAGACCCAGTACTTC
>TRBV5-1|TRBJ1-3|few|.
CASTPTFGGNTIYF
TGCGCCAGCACCCCGACGTTCGGTGGAAACACCATATATTTT
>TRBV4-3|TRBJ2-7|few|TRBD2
CASSQAMRLAGGPRPYEQYF
TGCGCCAGCAGCCAGGCCATGAGACTAGCGGGGGGGCCGCGTCCCTACGAGCAGTACTTC
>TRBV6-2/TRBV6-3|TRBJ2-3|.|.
CASMGSLTDTQYF
TGTGCCAGCATGGGCTCCCTCACAGATACGCAGTATTTT
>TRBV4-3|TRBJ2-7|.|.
CASSRTSGEAGSYEQYF
TGCGCCAGCAGCCGCACTAGTGGGGAAGCGGGTTCCTACGAGCAGTACTTC
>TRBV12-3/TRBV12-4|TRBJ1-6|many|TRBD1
CASSLRQGVGYNSPLHF
TGTGCCAGCAGTTTGAGGCAGGGGGTCGGCTATAATTCACCCCTCCACTTT
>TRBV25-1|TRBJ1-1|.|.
CASSELVATEAFF
TGTGCCAGCAGTGAACTTGTGGCCACTGAAGCTTTCTTT
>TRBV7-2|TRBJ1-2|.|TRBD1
CASSQDRDSGYTF
TGTGCCAGCAGCCAAGACAGGGACAGTGGCTACACCTTC
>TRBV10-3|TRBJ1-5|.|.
CAISESGGYGSNQPQHF
TGTGCCATCAGTGAGTCCGGGGGTTACGGGTCAAATCAGCCCCAGCATTTT
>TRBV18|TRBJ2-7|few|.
CASSPQGTLNNYEQYF
TGTGCCAGCTCACCACAGGGGACCCTTAATAACTACGAGCAGTACTTC